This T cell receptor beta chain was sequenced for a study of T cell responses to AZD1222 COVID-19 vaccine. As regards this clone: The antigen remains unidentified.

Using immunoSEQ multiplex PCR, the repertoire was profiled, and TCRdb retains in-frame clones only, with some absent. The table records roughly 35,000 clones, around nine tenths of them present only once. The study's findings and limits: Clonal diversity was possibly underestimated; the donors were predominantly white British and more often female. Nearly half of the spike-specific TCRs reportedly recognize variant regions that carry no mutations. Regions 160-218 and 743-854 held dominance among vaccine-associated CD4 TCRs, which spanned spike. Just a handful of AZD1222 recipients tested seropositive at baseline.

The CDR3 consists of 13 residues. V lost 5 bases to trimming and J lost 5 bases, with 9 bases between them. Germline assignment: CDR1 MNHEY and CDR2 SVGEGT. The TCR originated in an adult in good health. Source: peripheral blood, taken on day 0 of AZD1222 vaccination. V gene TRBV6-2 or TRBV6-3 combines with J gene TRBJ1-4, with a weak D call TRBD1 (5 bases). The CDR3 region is CASSHRDNEKLFF. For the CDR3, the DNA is TGTGCCAGCAGTCACCGGGACAATGAAAAACTGTTTTTT.